This T cell receptor (beta chain) is from a study of long-term antiretroviral therapy in people with HIV. Study-wide findings and caveats: Diversity rose after ART but stayed below transplant donor controls.

Trimming stripped 0 bases from V and 3 bases from J, with 17 bases between. Looked up from germline, CDR1 is MGHRA and CDR2 is YSYEKL. The CDR3 sequence is 18 residues long. Sequencing relied on immunoSEQ assay v3.0, run at survey level. Data came from immunoSEQ multiplex PCR; TCRdb stores just in-frame clones and leaves some out. The table lists more than 30,000 clones, about four fifths of them singletons. This clone appeared a few times. Its antigen remains unknown. Specimen: unsorted PBMCs, collected 0.4 years before starting antiretroviral therapy. The chain recombines TRBV4-1 with TRBJ2-2; D unresolved. This clonotype was obtained from a man between 18 and 35 years old with HIV. The CDR3 nucleotides read TGCGCCAGCAGCCAAGACTCCCCGCATTTAGGATACACCGGGGAGCTGTTTTTT. Its translation is CASSQDSPHLGYTGELFF.